What follows are 27 T cell receptor beta chains derived from one specimen sequenced in a study of prognosis after radiotherapy for stage I lung cancer. Genomic DNA was subjected to two-round multiplex PCR for amplification of TCR beta CDR3. Individual primers that were specific to each TRBV and TRBJ gene served in first-round PCR. One entry per CDR3 protein results from TCRdb running MiXCR on the multiplex PCR reads. In the table there are 45,000 to 70,000 distinct CDR3 sequences, about 25% of which are singletons. This specimen was PBMCs, taken before or after stereotactic body radiation therapy (not recorded which). The receptors were gathered from a donor over 45 with non-small cell lung cancer.

This clonotype has a handful of counts. A far larger clone is one base from this, pointing to a likely read error. The chain recombines TRBV6-2 or TRBV6-3 with TRBJ2-7; unclear D gene. This CDR3 region has 14 residues. CDR1 MNHEY and CDR2 SVGEGT come from the germline V gene. In nucleotides, the CDR3 is TGTGCCAGCAAGTTACAACTTTCGGCTTACGAGCGGTACTTC. As protein: CASKLQLSAYERYF.

This clonotype occurred many times. The chain uses TRBV18 and TRBJ2-2, with 10 bases lining up with TRBD1. Trimming took 5 bases from V and 4 from J; bases not matched to a gene: 13. Germline CDR1 reads KGHSH; CDR2 reads LQKENI. The CDR3 totals 18 residues. The CDR3 sequence is CASSARRQGAGSTGELFF. For the CDR3, the DNA is TGTGCCAGCTCAGCCAGACGACAGGGGGCCGGGAGCACCGGGGAGCTGTTTTTT.

There are many counts of this clonotype. The chain carries TRBV29-1 and TRBJ1-1; 7 nucleotides match TRBD1. J gave up 2 bases and V 2 bases, and 2 bases lay outside the gene matches. CDR1 is SQVTM, CDR2 ANQGSEA, per germline. CDR3 size: 13 residues. CDR3 protein: CSVERQGNTEAFF. As DNA, the CDR3 is TGCAGCGTTGAAAGACAGGGAAACACTGAAGCTTTCTTT. Supplemented by reference TRBV29-1 and TRBJ1-1, the full variable domain reads SAVISQKPSRDICQRGTSLTIQCQVDSQVTMMFWYRQQPGQSLTLIATANQGSEATYESGFVIDKFPISRPNLTFSTLTVSNMSPEDSSIYLCSVERQGNTEAFFGQGTRLTVV.

Concerning this clonotype: As the CDR3 is not closed by the conserved phenylalanine or tryptophan, this likely results from a read error. The chain recombines TRBV6-1 with TRBJ1-6; D is possibly TRBD1 (5 bases). This CDR3 spans 14 amino acids. Germline CDR1 reads MNHNS; CDR2 reads SASEGT. DNA of the CDR3: TGTGCCATCAGTGAGGCACAGGTTAATTCACCCCTCCACATT. Residues: CAISEAQVNSPLHI.

Ten or more counts support this clonotype. This chain joins TRBV6-1 and TRBJ1-2, with a tentative D call TRBD1 (6 bases). Germline CDR1 and CDR2: MNHNS and SASEGT. The length of the CDR3 is 14 residues. V was cut by 2 bases and J by 7 bases, with 14 bases left in between. The CDR3 reads CASSELTGPGGYTF. CDR3 bases: TGTGCCAGCAGTGAACTCACAGGGCCGGGTGGCTACACCTTC.

This clonotype was found many times. DNA for the CDR3: TGCAGTGCCACGCCGGGGGATGGCTACACCTTC. This sequence encodes CSATPGDGYTF. The V call is TRBV20-1, the J call TRBJ1-2; maybe TRBD1 (5 bases). V dropped 6 bases and J dropped 6 bases, with 11 bases sitting between them. Germline V gene data show CDR1 as DFQATT and CDR2 as SNEGSKA (reference sequence). The CDR3 consists of 11 residues.

This clonotype was recorded many times. The chain is built from TRBV28 and TRBJ2-7; TRBD1 matches at 7 bases. This CDR3 spans 15 amino acids. Germline CDR1 is MDHEN and CDR2 is SYDVKM. V shed 6 bases, J shed 3 bases, and the junction held 11 bases outside the gene matches. Written as DNA, the CDR3 is TGTGCCAGCAGCGTCGACAGGGAAGGGGGCTACGAGCAGTACTTC. It is translated as CASSVDREGGYEQYF.

Sample share makes this clonotype medium-sized. The V call is TRBV19, the J call TRBJ1-6; D remains ambiguous. Germline CDR1 LNHDA, CDR2 SQIVND (reference sequence). Trimming pared 9 bases from V and 7 bases from J, leaving 13 bases between. The CDR3 is 13 residues long. The CDR3 nucleotides read TGTGCCAGCAGCTTAGCGGAGAATTCACCCCTCCACTTT. This sequence encodes CASSLAENSPLHF.

Concerning this clonotype itself: The germline gene is not matched at one end of the junction; a read error may be the cause. The chain carries TRBV7-2 and TRBJ2-7; D is undetermined. The CDR3 runs to 11 residues. CDR1 and CDR2 from the germline V gene are SGHTA and FQGNSA. The CDR3 DNA sequence: TGTGCCATCAGCCCGATCTACGAGCAGTACTTC. Residues: CAISPIYEQYF.

Many counts were recorded for this clonotype. The chain has TRBV19 and TRBJ1-3; D ambiguous. The CDR3 has 16 amino acids. Germline CDR1 LNHDA, CDR2 SQIVND (reference sequence). The ends were cut back, 4 bases at V and 0 bases at J, with 13 bases in the middle. CDR3 nucleotide sequence: TGTGCCAGTAGTAAAATTGGAAGTTTCTCTGGAAACACCATATATTTT. Translating gives CASSKIGSFSGNTIYF.

In regard to this clonotype: This likely reflects a read error, since a far larger clone is one base away. The chain couples TRBV6-4 to TRBJ2-7; D not resolved. V was cut by 6 bases and J by 6 bases, with 15 bases left in between. Germline CDR1 is MRHNA and CDR2 is SNTAGT. The CDR3 is 13 residues long. CDR3 sequence (DNA): TGTGCCAGCAGCAGCTCTAGAAACAGCGAGCAGTACTTC. This sequence encodes CASSSSRNSEQYF.

This clonotype was seen ten or more times. The J gene is TRBJ1-2, the V gene TRBV6-1; D is perhaps TRBD1 (5 bases). The CDR3 spans 12 residues. With 7 bases removed from V and 7 bases from J, the gap between germline ends came to 13 bases. CDR1 is MNHNS and CDR2 is SASEGT in the germline V gene. The CDR3 spells CASKAGNIGYTF. The CDR3 region has the DNA TGTGCCAGCAAGGCAGGGAACATTGGCTACACCTTC.

Worth noting for this clonotype: A single base separates this from a much larger clone, so it may be a read error. The chain uses TRBV9 and TRBJ1-1; D call uncertain. CDR3 length equals 15 residues. Per germline, CDR1 SGDLS and CDR2 YYNGEE. The V end was cut by 0 bases, the J end by 0 bases, with 9 bases between. The chain's CDR3 is CASSVANLMNTEAFF. The CDR3 nucleotides are TGTGCCAGCAGCGTAGCCAACCTCATGAACACTGAAGCTTTCTTT. Variable domain in full (rest from reference TRBV9 and TRBJ1-1): DSGVTQTPKHLITATGQRVTLRCSPRSGDLSVYWYQQSLDQGLQFLIQYYNGEERAKGNILERFSAQQFPDLHSELNLSSLELGDSALYFCASSVANLMNTEAFFGQGTRLTVV.

Points on this clonotype: This may be a read error: a much more frequent sequence differs by one nucleotide. V usage is TRBV20-1 and J usage is TRBJ2-1; no definite D call. Trimming removed 0 bases from V and 10 bases from J, with 7 bases in between. Germline CDR1 reads DFQATT; CDR2 reads SNEGSKA (reference sequence). The CDR3 covers 11 residues. The CDR3 DNA is TGCAGTGCTAGAGATATGTCAGAGCAGTTCTTC. This translates into CSARDMSEQFF.

Points on this clonotype: A far larger clone differs by one base, so this is likely a read error. The chain couples TRBV6-1 to TRBJ2-6; D gene ambiguous. Germline V gene lookup returns CDR1 MNHNS and CDR2 SASEGT. CDR3 size: 16 residues. The CDR3 region has the DNA TGTGCCAGCAGTTACCTGGGGAACTCTGGGTCCAACGTCCTGACTTTC. Its protein is CASSYLGNSGSNVLTF.

This clonotype was seen many times. The CDR3 region is CSGGERTSEQYF. The CDR3 nucleotides are TGCAGCGGGGGAGAACGAACATCCGAGCAGTACTTC. The chain couples TRBV29-1 to TRBJ2-7; tentative D call: TRBD2 (5 bases). Germline V CDR1 and CDR2: SQVTM, ANQGSEA. V was pared by 7 bases and J by 6 bases, with 16 bases between. This CDR3 is built from 12 residues.

For this clonotype: Possible read error: a much larger clone is one base away. V is TRBV5-5 and J is TRBJ2-1; D call uncertain. The CDR3 sequence is 13 residues long. Germline V gene lookup returns CDR1 SGHKS and CDR2 YYEKEE (reference sequence). CDR3 protein: CVSSYRTDNEQFF. DNA for the CDR3: TGTGTCAGCAGCTATCGGACGGACAATGAGCAGTTCTTC.

As to this clonotype: A far larger clone is one base from this, pointing to a likely read error. The chain is built from TRBV6-4 and TRBJ1-5; D is unresolved. Germline V gives CDR1 MRHNA, CDR2 SNTAGT. CDR3 length: 12 amino acids. Trimming took 7 bases from V and 2 from J, leaving 6 bases between them. Written as DNA, the CDR3 is TGTGCCAGCATACTAGGCAATCAGCCCCAGCATTTT. Encoded protein: CASILGNQPQHF.

A remark on this clonotype: At one end, the junction sequence differs from germline, possibly due to a read error. The gene calls are TRBV7-2 and TRBJ2-1, with TRBD2 matching over 12 bases. The CDR3 spans 15 residues. The V gene's germline CDR1 is SGHTA and CDR2 FQGNSA. CDR3 region: CVSSPLAGGHNEKFF. The CDR3, as DNA: TGTGTCAGCAGCCCACTAGCGGGGGGTCACAATGAGAAGTTCTTC.

This clonotype was detected many times. The chain joins TRBV20-1 to TRBJ2-1, with TRBD2 matching 10 bases. This CDR3 spans 16 amino acids. Germline V CDR1 and CDR2: DFQATT, SNEGSKA (reference sequence). V shed 0 bases, J shed 6 bases, and the junction held 8 bases outside the gene matches. The CDR3 DNA reads TGCAGTGCTAGAGATCCTAGCGGGGGATTTGGCAATGAGCAGTTCTTC. The encoded protein is CSARDPSGGFGNEQFF.

With regard to this clonotype: A read error may explain this, as a much larger clone is one base away. The chain couples TRBV4-1 to TRBJ2-5, with 11 bases lining up with TRBD2. The CDR3 covers 16 residues. Germline V CDR1 and CDR2: MGHRA, YSYEKL. The DNA of the CDR3 is TGCGTCAGCAGTCTTAGACTAGCGGGGCGGCAAGAGACCCAGTACTTC. Amino acid sequence: CVSSLRLAGRQETQYF.

In this sample, this clonotype turned up a few times. The rearrangement joins TRBV7-2 to TRBJ2-3; a weak D match, TRBD2 (5 bases). Germline V CDR1 and CDR2: SGHTA, FQGNSA. The CDR3 is 15 amino acids. V lost 8 bases to trimming and J lost 4 bases, with 19 bases between them. The chain's CDR3 is CASAALRGSSDTQYF. The CDR3 DNA is TGTGCCAGCGCCGCCCTCAGAGGGTCATCAGATACGCAGTATTTT.

This clonotype came up once. This sequence may be a read error, since a much larger clone differs from it by one base. This chain uses TRBV6-5 with TRBJ1-2, with D uncertain. V was cut by 2 bases and J by 9 bases, with 16 bases left in between. This CDR3 spans 14 amino acids. Germline-derived CDR1 and CDR2 are MNHEY and SVGAGI. This chain's CDR3 is CASSYQWTTLSYTF. The CDR3 nucleotides read TGTGCCAGCAGTTACCAGTGGACCACGTTGAGCTACACCTTC.

To note about this clonotype: The germline gene is not matched at one end of the junction; a read error may be the cause. The V call is TRBV12-3 or TRBV12-4, the J call TRBJ1-6; D gene ambiguous. The CDR3 has 15 residues. The CDR3, as DNA: TGTGTCAACCCTTTTTCTAGCTCCTATAATTCACCCCTCAACTTT. Amino acids: CVNPFSSSYNSPLNF.

This clonotype appeared many times. This chain connects TRBV6-1 to TRBJ1-5; 7 bases align to TRBD1. The CDR3 sequence is 15 residues long. Losses at the gene ends were 5 bases for V and 8 bases for J; bases not matched to a gene: 12. Germline lookup yields CDR1 MNHNS and CDR2 SASEGT. The CDR3 nucleotides are TGTGCCAGCAGTCGGGACAGCAGGCCCTGGGAGCCCCAGCATTTT. Translation gives CASSRDSRPWEPQHF.

As for this clonotype: At one end, the junction sequence differs from germline, possibly due to a read error. The chain recombines TRBV12-5 with TRBJ1-1; D ambiguous. The CDR3 extends over 12 amino acids. Germline lookup yields CDR1 LGHNT and CDR2 FRNRAP. CDR3 nucleotides: TGTGCTATTGGTCGACATGGCGGTGAAGCTTTCTTT. Its translation: CAIGRHGGEAFF.

This clonotype appeared many times. The V gene is TRBV4-2, the J gene TRBJ2-5, with 10 bases that match TRBD1. With 1 base clipped from V and 4 bases from J, the junction kept 3 bases outside the gene matches. The V gene's germline CDR1 is LGHNA and CDR2 YNFKEQ. This CDR3 contains 15 residues. This chain's CDR3 is CASSQGTGGGETQYF. The CDR3 nucleotides read TGTGCCAGCAGCCAAGGGACAGGGGGAGGAGAGACCCAGTACTTC.